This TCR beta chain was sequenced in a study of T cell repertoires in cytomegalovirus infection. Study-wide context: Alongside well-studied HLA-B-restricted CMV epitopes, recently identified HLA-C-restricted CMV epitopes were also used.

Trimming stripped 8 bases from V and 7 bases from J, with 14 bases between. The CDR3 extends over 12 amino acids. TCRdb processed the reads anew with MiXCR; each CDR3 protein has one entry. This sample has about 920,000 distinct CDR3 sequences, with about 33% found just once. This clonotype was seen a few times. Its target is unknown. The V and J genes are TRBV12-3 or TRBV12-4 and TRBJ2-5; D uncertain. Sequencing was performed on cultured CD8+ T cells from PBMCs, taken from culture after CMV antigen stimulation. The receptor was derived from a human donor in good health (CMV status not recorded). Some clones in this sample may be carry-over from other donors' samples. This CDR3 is CASGPTVRTQYF. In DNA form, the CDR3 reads TGTGCCAGCGGCCCCACAGTTCGGACCCAGTACTTC.